This T cell receptor (beta chain) was observed in a study of OX40 agonist ivuxolimab in advanced cancers. General study results and limits: At 0.1 to 3.0 mg/kg and by week 6, CD4+ and CD8+ T cells in the blood had expanded clonally. It was also the case that some nonresponders had low normalized T-cell clonal expansion. Average numbers of expanded clones were greater in CD8+ T cells than in CD4+.

V was shortened by 7 bases and J by 6 bases, with 12 bases between the two germline ends. CDR3 length: 12 amino acids. Germline V lookup: CDR1 MNHNY, CDR2 SVGAGI (reference sequence). A remark on this clone: The antigen remains undetermined.

Using immunoSEQ multiplex PCR, the repertoire was profiled, and TCRdb retains in-frame clones only, with some absent. Of tens of thousands of clones in the sample, approximately 80% were seen once. The rearrangement joins TRBV6-6 to TRBJ1-1, with D hard to call. This receptor was taken from an adult with an advanced solid tumor such as melanoma, head and neck, liver or kidney cancer. Here the sequenced sample was CD4+ or CD8+ T cells sorted from blood, taken in a trial of the OX40 agonist ivuxolimab. The CDR3 DNA is TGTGCCAGCAAGTCGGTGGGTCCTGAAGCTTTCTTT. Residues: CASKSVGPEAFF.